This T cell receptor (beta chain) comes out of a study of CD8 T cells in Susac syndrome. For this clonotype: Its antigen is still unknown.

CDR1 and CDR2 (germline): MNHEY, SMNVEV (reference sequence). V lost 2 bases, J lost 4 bases, and 2 bases stayed unmatched. CDR3 length equals 13 residues. Study outcomes and limitations: Regarding the TCR sequencing and HLA analysis, the study admitted that a relatively small number of individuals were involved.

Random hexamers were used to reverse transcribe an amount of roughly 0.45 to 1 ug RNA. TCR beta CDR3 was amplified by immunoSEQ multiplex PCR. This amplification extended across 54 Vbeta and 13 Jbeta segments. TCRdb used MiXCR to reprocess the immunoSEQ multiplex PCR reads, holding one entry per CDR3 protein. The sample contains under 150,000 distinct CDR3 sequences, approximately 94% of which appear only once. TCR beta sequencing was performed on blood CD8+ and CD4+ T cells. While CD8+ and CD4+ T cells were isolated negatively, TEMRA cells were enriched by FACS. This receptor was taken from a human donor with multiple sclerosis. The chain carries TRBV27 and TRBJ2-7, with 7 bases aligning to TRBD2. The sequenced sample was CD4+ T cells from PBMCs. As DNA, the CDR3 is TGTGCCAGCAGTTTACAAGCGGGGTACGAGCAGTACTTC. It translates to CASSLQAGYEQYF.